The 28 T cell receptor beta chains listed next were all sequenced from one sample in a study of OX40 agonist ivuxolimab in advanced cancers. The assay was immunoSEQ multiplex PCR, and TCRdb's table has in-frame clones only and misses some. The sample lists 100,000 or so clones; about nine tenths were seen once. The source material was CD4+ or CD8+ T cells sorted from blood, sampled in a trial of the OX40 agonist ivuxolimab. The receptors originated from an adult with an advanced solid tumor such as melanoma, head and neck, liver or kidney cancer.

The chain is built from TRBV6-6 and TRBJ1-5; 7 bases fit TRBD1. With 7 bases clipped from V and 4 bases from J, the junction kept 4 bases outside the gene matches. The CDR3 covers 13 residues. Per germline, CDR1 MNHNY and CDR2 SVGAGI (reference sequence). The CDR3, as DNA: TGTGCCAGCACGACAGGGTTAAATCAGCCCCAGCATTTT. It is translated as CASTTGLNQPQHF.

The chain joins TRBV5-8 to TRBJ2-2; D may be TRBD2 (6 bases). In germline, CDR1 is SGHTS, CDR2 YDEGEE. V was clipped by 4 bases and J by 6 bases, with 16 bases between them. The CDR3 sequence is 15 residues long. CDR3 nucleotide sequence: TGTGCCAGCAGCATGCGGGACGAGCGACCCGGGGAGCTGTTTTTT. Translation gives CASSMRDERPGELFF.

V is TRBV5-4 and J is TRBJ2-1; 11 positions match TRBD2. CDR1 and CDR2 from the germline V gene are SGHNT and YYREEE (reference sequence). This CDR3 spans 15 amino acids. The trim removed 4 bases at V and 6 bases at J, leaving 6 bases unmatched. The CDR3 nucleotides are TGTGCCAGCAGCCTACTAGCGGGAGCCGCCAATGAGCAGTTCTTC. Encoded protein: CASSLLAGAANEQFF.

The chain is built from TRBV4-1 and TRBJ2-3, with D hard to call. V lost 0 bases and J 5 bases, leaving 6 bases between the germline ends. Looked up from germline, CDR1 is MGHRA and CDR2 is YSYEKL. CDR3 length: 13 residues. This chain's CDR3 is CASSQEGLDTQYF. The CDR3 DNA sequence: TGCGCCAGCAGCCAAGAGGGATTAGATACGCAGTATTTT.

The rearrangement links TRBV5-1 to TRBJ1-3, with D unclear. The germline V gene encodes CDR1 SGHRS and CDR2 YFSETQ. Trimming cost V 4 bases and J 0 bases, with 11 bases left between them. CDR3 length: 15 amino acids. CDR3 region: CASSQDGYSGNTIYF. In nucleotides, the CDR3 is TGCGCCAGCAGCCAGGACGGCTACTCTGGAAACACCATATATTTT.

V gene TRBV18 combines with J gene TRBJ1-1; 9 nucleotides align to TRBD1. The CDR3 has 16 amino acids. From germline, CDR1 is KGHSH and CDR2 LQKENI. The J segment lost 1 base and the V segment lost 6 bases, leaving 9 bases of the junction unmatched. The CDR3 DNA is TGTGCCAGCTCGTACGGACAGGGGCGGGGGAACACTGAAGCTTTCTTT. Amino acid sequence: CASSYGQGRGNTEAFF.

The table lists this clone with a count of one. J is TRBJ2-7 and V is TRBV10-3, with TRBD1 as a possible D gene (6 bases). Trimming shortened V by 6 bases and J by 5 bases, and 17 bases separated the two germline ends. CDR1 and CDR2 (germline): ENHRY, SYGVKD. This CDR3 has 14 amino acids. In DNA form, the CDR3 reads TGTGCCATCAGCAACCCACAGGGTATCGACGAGCAGTACTTC. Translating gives CAISNPQGIDEQYF.

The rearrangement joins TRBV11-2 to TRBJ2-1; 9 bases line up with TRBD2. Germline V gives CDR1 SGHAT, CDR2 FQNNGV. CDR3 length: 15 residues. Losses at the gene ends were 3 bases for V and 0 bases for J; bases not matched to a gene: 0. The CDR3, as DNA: TGTGCCAGCAGCTTTAGCGGGAGCTCCTACAATGAGCAGTTCTTC. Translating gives CASSFSGSSYNEQFF.

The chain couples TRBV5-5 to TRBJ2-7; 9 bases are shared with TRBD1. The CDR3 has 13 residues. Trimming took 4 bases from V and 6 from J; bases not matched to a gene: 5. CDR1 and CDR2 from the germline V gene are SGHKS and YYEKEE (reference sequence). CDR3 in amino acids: CASSRDRVLEQYF. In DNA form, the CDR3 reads TGTGCCAGCAGCCGGGACAGGGTTCTCGAGCAGTACTTC.

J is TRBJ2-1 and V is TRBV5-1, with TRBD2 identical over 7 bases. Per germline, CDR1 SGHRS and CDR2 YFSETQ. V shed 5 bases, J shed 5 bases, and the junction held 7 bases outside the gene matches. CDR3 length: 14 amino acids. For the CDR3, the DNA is TGCGCCAGCAGTGGCGGGAGTCCTGACAATGAGCAGTTCTTC. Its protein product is CASSGGSPDNEQFF.

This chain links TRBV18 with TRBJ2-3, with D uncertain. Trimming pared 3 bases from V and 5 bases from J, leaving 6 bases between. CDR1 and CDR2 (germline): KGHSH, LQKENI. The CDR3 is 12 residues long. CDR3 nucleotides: TGTGCCAGCTCACCCTTGGGAGATACGCAGTATTTT. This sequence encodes CASSPLGDTQYF.

The CDR3 DNA reads TGTGCCAGCAGTGCGACAGGCTATAGCAATCAGCCCCAGCATTTT. Protein sequence: CASSATGYSNQPQHF. The chain recombines TRBV6-1 with TRBJ1-5; D perhaps matches TRBD1 (6 bases). CDR1 and CDR2 from the germline V gene are MNHNS and SASEGT. This CDR3 has 15 amino acids. V was shortened by 4 bases and J by 0 bases, with 10 bases between the two germline ends.

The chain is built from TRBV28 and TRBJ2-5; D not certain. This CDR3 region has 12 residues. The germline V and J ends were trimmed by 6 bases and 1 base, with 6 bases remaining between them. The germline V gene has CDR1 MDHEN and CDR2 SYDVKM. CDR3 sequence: CASRGIQETQYF. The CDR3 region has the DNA TGTGCCAGCAGGGGCATCCAAGAGACCCAGTACTTC.

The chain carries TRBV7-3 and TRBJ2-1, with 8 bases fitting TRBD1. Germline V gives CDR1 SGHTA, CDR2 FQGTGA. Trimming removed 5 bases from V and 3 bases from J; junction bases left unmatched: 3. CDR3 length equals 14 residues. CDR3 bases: TGTGCCAGCAGCCCCGGACAGGGCTACAATGAGCAGTTCTTC. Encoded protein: CASSPGQGYNEQFF.

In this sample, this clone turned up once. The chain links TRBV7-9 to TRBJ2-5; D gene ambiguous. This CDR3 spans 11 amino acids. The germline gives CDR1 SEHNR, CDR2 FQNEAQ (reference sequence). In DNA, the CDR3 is TGTGCAGAGGCCGTGGATGAGACCCAGTACTTC. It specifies CAEAVDETQYF.

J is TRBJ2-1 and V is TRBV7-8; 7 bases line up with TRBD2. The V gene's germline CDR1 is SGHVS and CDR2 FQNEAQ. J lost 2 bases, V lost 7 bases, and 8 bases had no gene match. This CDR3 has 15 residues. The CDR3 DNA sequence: TGTGCCAGCAACCTACTGGGGGGGACCTACAATGAGCAGTTCTTC. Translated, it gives CASNLLGGTYNEQFF.

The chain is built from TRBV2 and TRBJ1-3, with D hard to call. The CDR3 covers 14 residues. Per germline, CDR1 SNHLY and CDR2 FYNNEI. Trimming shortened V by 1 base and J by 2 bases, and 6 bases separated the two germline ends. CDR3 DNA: TGTGCCAGCAGTGAAGAGAGGACTGGAAACACCATATATTTT. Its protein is CASSEERTGNTIYF.

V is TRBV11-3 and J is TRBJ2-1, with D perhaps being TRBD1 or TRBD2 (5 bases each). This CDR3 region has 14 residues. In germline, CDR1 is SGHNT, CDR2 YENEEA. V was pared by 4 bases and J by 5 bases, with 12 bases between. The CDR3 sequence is CASSSTGTHNEQFF. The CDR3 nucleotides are TGTGCCAGCAGCTCCACCGGGACCCACAATGAGCAGTTCTTC. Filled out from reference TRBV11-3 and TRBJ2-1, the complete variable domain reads EAGVVQSPRYKIIEKKQPVAFWCNPISGHNTLYWYLQNLGQGPELLIRYENEEAVDDSQLPKDRFSAERLKGVDSTLKIQPAELGDSAVYLCASSSTGTHNEQFFGPGTRLTVL.

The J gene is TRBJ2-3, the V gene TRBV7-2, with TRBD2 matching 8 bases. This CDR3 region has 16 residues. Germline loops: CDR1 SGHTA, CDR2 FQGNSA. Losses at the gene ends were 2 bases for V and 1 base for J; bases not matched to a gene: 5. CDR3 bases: TGTGCCAGCAGCTTATTGAGCGGGGGCCGCACAGATACGCAGTATTTT. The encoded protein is CASSLLSGGRTDTQYF.

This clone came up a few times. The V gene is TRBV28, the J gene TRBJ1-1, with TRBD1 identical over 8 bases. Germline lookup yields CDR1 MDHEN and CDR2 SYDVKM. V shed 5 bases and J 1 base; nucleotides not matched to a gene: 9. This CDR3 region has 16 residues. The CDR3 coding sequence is TGTGCCAGCAGTACCGACTCCGGGACAGGGAACACTGAAGCTTTCTTT. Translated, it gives CASSTDSGTGNTEAFF.

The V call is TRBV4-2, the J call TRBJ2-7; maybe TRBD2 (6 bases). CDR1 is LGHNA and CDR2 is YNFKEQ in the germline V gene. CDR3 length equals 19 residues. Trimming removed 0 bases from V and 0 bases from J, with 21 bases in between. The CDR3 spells CASSQDFAGGALHSYEQYF. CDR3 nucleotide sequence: TGTGCCAGCAGCCAAGACTTCGCCGGGGGAGCCCTCCACTCCTACGAGCAGTACTTC.

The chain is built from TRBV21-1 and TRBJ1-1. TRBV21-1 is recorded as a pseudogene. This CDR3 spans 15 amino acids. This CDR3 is CASSNSGRRNTEAFF. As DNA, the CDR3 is TGTGCCAGCAGCAACTCGGGACGGCGAAACACTGAAGCTTTCTTT.

The CDR3 region is CAITRDLQETQYF. In DNA form, the CDR3 reads TGTGCCATCACACGGGACTTGCAAGAGACCCAGTACTTC. This chain links TRBV10-3 with TRBJ2-5, with D possibly matching TRBD2 (6 bases). V lost 7 bases and J 2 bases, leaving 11 bases between the germline ends. This CDR3 spans 13 amino acids. In germline, CDR1 is ENHRY, CDR2 SYGVKD.

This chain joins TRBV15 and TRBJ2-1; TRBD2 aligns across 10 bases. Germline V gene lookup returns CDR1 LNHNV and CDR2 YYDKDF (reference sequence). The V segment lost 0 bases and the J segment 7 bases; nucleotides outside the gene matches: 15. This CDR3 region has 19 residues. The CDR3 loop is CATSRDLGTSDLTKNEQFF. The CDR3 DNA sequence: TGTGCCACCAGCAGAGATCTTGGGACTAGCGACTTAACTAAGAATGAGCAGTTCTTC.

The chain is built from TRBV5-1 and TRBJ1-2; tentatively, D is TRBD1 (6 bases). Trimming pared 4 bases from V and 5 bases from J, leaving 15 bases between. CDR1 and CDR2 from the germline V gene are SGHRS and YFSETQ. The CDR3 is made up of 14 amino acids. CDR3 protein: CASSPEGGGYGYTF. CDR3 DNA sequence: TGCGCCAGCAGCCCCGAGGGGGGCGGGTATGGCTACACCTTC.

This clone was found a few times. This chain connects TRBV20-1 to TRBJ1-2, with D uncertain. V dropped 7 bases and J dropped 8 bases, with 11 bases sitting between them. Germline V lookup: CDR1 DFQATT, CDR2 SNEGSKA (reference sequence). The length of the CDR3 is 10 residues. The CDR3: CSGWAEGYTF. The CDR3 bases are TGCAGTGGGTGGGCCGAGGGCTACACCTTC.

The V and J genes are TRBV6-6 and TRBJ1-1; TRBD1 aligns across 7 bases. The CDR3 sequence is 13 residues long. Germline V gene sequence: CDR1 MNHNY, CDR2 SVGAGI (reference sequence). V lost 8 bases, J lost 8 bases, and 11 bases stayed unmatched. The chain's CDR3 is CASDLRGGAEAFF. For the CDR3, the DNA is TGTGCCAGCGACCTACGAGGGGGCGCCGAAGCTTTCTTT.

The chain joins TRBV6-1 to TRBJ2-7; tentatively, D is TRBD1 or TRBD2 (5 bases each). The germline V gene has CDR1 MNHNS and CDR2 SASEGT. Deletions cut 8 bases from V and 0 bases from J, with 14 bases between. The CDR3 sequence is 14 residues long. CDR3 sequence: CASGRGPPSYEQYF. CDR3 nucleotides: TGTGCCAGCGGACGGGGACCGCCCTCCTACGAGCAGTACTTC.